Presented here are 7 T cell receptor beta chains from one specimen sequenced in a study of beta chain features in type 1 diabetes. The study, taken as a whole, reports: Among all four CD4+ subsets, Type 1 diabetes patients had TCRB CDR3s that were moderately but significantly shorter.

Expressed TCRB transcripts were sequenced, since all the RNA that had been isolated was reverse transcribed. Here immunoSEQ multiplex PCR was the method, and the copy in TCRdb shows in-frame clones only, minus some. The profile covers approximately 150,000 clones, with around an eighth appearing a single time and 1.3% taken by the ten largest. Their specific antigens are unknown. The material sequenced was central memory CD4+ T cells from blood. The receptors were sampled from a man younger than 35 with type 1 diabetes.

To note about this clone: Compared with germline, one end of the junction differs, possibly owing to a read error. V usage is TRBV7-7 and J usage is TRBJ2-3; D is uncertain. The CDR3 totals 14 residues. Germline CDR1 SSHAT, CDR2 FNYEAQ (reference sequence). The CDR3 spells CASSLSRITDTQYF. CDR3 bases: TGTGCTAGCAGCTTATCTAGGATCACAGATACGCAGTATTTT.

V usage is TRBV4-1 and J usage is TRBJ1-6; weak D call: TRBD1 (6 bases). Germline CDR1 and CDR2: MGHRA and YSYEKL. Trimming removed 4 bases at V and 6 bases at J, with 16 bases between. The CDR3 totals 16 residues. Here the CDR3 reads CASSLGGRASNSPLHF. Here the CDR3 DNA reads TGCGCCAGCAGCCTGGGGGGCAGGGCCTCTAATTCACCCCTCCACTTT.

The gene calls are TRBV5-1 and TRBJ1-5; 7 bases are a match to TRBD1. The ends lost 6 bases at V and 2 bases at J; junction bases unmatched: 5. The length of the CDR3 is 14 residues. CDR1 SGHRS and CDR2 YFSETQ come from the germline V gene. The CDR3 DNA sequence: TGCGCCAGCACCCCAGACAGGGGCAATCAGCCCCAGCATTTT. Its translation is CASTPDRGNQPQHF.

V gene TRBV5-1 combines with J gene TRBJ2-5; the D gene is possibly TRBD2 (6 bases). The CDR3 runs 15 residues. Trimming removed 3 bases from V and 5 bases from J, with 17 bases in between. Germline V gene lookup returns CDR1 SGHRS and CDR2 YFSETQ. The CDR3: CASSSTSTGGETQYF. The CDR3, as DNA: TGCGCCAGCAGCTCCACTTCTACAGGAGGGGAGACCCAGTACTTC. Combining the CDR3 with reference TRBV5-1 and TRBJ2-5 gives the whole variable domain KAGVTQTPRYLIKTRGQQVTLSCSPISGHRSVSWYQQTPGQGLQFLFEYFSETQRNKGNFPGRFSGRQFSNSRSEMNVSTLELGDSALYLCASSSTSTGGETQYFGPGTRLLVL.

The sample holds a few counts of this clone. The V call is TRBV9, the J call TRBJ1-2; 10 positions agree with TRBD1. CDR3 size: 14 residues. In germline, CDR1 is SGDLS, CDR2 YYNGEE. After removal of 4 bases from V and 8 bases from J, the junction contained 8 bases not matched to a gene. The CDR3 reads CASSPPGQGYGYTF. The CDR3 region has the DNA TGTGCCAGCAGCCCTCCGGGACAGGGGTACGGCTACACCTTC.

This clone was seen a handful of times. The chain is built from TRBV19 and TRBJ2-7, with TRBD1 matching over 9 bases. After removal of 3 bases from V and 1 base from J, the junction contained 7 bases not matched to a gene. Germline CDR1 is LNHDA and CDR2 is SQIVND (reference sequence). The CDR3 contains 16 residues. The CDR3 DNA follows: TGTGCCAGTAGTATCGGGACAGGGACAGCATCCTACGAGCAGTACTTC. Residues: CASSIGTGTASYEQYF.

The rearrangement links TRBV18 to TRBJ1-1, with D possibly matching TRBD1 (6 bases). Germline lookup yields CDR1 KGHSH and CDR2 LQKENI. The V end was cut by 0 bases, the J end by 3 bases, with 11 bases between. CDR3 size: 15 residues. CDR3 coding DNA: TGTGCCAGCTCACCACCGACAGGTTGGGACACTGAAGCTTTCTTT. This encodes CASSPPTGWDTEAFF.